The 13 T cell receptor beta chains presented below share a single source sample, sequenced in a study of sequential checkpoint blockade in melanoma. Data came from immunoSEQ multiplex PCR; TCRdb stores just in-frame clones and leaves some out. The table records about 8,900 clones, approximately 22% of them present only once. Treatment specified: randomized to nivolumab then ipilimumab (arm A) or the reverse (arm B). The material was tumor tissue (inferred from file names), obtained from a patient given nivolumab and ipilimumab in sequence. These receptors came from a human donor with melanoma.

This clone was observed a few times. This rearrangement joins TRBV6-8 to TRBJ2-6; D gene unclear. Trimming pared 2 bases from V and 2 bases from J, leaving 7 bases between. CDR3 length: 15 amino acids. The germline CDR1 and CDR2 sequences are MNHGY and SAAAGT. CDR3 loop: CASSYDRTGANVLTF. CDR3 coding DNA: TGTGCCAGCAGTTACGATCGGACTGGGGCCAACGTCCTGACTTTC.

This rearrangement joins TRBV10-2 to TRBJ2-1, with TRBD2 matching over 9 bases. J lost 2 bases, V lost 5 bases, and 4 bases had no gene match. CDR1 and CDR2 from the germline V gene are WSHSY and SAAADI. The CDR3 runs to 15 residues. CDR3 amino acids: CASSLLAGAYNEQFF. The DNA for the CDR3 is TGCGCCAGCAGTTTACTAGCGGGTGCCTACAATGAGCAGTTCTTC.

This clone was recorded many times. The V and J genes are TRBV11-3 and TRBJ2-1, with 14 bases lining up with TRBD2. With V trimmed by 5 bases and J by 6 bases, 6 bases remained unmatched. The CDR3 covers 16 residues. CDR1 and CDR2 (germline): SGHNT, YENEEA. CDR3 loop: CASSPLTSGGGNEQFF. The CDR3 DNA reads as TGTGCCAGCAGCCCTCTGACTAGCGGGGGGGGCAATGAGCAGTTCTTC. Using reference TRBV11-3 and TRBJ2-1 for the parts outside the CDR3, the full variable domain is EAGVVQSPRYKIIEKKQPVAFWCNPISGHNTLYWYLQNLGQGPELLIRYENEEAVDDSQLPKDRFSAERLKGVDSTLKIQPAELGDSAVYLCASSPLTSGGGNEQFFGPGTRLTVL.

The genes are TRBV5-1 and TRBJ1-2; TRBD1 agrees at 7 bases. The V and J ends lost 4 bases and 2 bases, in that order; junction bases with no gene match: 8. Per germline, CDR1 SGHRS and CDR2 YFSETQ. The CDR3 runs 15 residues. This chain's CDR3 is CASSPGDRLNYGYTF. The CDR3, as DNA: TGCGCCAGCAGCCCGGGGGACAGACTAAACTATGGCTACACCTTC.

In this sample, this clone turned up a few times. The chain carries TRBV11-3 and TRBJ1-4; D is possibly TRBD1 (5 bases). The germline CDR1 and CDR2 sequences are SGHNT and YENEEA. The CDR3 has 16 residues. V was shortened by 5 bases and J by 7 bases, with 20 bases between the two germline ends. CDR3 sequence reads: CASSQALFRDLEKLFF. CDR3 nucleotide sequence: TGTGCCAGCAGCCAAGCCCTCTTCCGGGACCTTGAAAAACTGTTTTTT.

The sample holds many counts of this clone. The chain links TRBV9 to TRBJ2-7; 11 bases are shared with TRBD2. There are 18 residues in the CDR3. V was pared by 3 bases and J by 2 bases, with 13 bases of the junction left unmatched. Germline V CDR1 and CDR2: SGDLS, YYNGEE. The CDR3 DNA follows: TGTGCCAGCAGCGGCGACGGGACTAGCGGAAGACCTGCCTACGAGCAGTACTTC. Protein sequence: CASSGDGTSGRPAYEQYF.

The chain is built from TRBV23-1 and TRBJ1-1; D is uncertain. TRBV23-1 is reported as an ORF; its role is uncertain. The CDR3 has 13 residues. V lost 4 bases, J lost 7 bases, and 13 bases lay in between. The CDR3 loop reads CASSLKDQVEAFF. The DNA for the CDR3 is TGCGCCAGCAGTCTAAAAGATCAAGTTGAAGCTTTCTTT.

This clone was counted a few times. The chain has TRBV9 and TRBJ1-1; no reliable D call. Germline CDR1 reads SGDLS; CDR2 reads YYNGEE. This CDR3 contains 14 residues. The V and J ends lost 0 bases and 2 bases respectively, with 8 bases between them. The CDR3 loop reads CASSVGFTNTEAFF. The CDR3 nucleotides are TGTGCCAGCAGCGTAGGTTTCACCAACACTGAAGCTTTCTTT.

This clone occurred a few times. The DNA of the CDR3 is TGTGCCAGCAGTAGGTTCTATGGGACTCCCAATCAGCCCCAGCATTTT. As protein: CASSRFYGTPNQPQHF. The chain has TRBV28 and TRBJ1-5, with D tentatively TRBD1 (5 bases). The V end was cut by 5 bases, the J end by 3 bases, with 17 bases between. The CDR3 loop spans 16 amino acids. Germline V CDR1 and CDR2: MDHEN, SYDVKM.

The V and J genes are TRBV14 and TRBJ1-2; 8 bases match TRBD1. This CDR3 spans 13 amino acids. The junction had 4 bases not matched to a gene; V was cut back by 6 bases and J by 4 bases. Germline V gene data show CDR1 as SGHDN and CDR2 as FVKESK. The CDR3 region has the DNA TGTGCCAGCAGACCAACAGGGGGCTATGGCTACACCTTC. This encodes CASRPTGGYGYTF.

V usage is TRBV25-1 and J usage is TRBJ2-4; D is undetermined. Germline CDR1 reads MGHDK; CDR2 reads SYGVNS. The CDR3 consists of 17 residues. Deletions cut 5 bases from V and 8 bases from J, with 25 bases between. This CDR3 reads CASSTPTPGSVKDIQYF. CDR3 nucleotide sequence: TGTGCCAGCAGTACCCCAACCCCCGGGTCGGTCAAGGACATTCAGTACTTC.

The chain couples TRBV11-3 to TRBJ1-3; 7 positions agree with TRBD1. CDR1 and CDR2 from the germline V gene are SGHNT and YENEEA. This CDR3 has 16 amino acids. The J segment lost 6 bases and the V segment lost 5 bases, leaving 13 bases of the junction unmatched. CDR3 nucleotide sequence: TGTGCCAGCAGCCCCTCGGGACAGCTAGTTGAAAACACCATATATTTT. This translates into CASSPSGQLVENTIYF.

V usage is TRBV19 and J usage is TRBJ2-7; D is possibly TRBD1 or TRBD2 (5 bases each). The CDR3 contains 16 residues. Per germline, CDR1 LNHDA and CDR2 SQIVND (reference sequence). V was cut by 6 bases and J by 3 bases, with 21 bases left in between. The CDR3 loop is CASSPTLPRAGYEQYF. The DNA of the CDR3 is TGTGCCAGTAGCCCTACACTCCCCAGGGCGGGCTACGAGCAGTACTTC. The entire variable domain, with the rest obtained from reference TRBV19 and TRBJ2-7, is as follows: DGGITQSPKYLFRKEGQNVTLSCEQNLNHDAMYWYRQDPGQGLRLIYYSQIVNDFQKGDIAEGYSVSREKKESFPLTVTSAQKNPTAFYLCASSPTLPRAGYEQYFGPGTRLTVT.